These 5 T cell receptor beta chains came from one sample sequenced in a study of T cell responses to AZD1222 COVID-19 vaccine. Profiling relied on immunoSEQ multiplex PCR, and the TCRdb table lists in-frame clones only, not all of them. The sample includes 100,000 to 120,000 clones, roughly 87% of them seen just once. The sequenced sample was peripheral blood, obtained on day 0 of AZD1222 vaccination. The receptor set was obtained from an adult in good health.

This chain joins TRBV6-4 and TRBJ1-2; possibly TRBD1 for D (6 bases). Per the germline V gene, CDR1 is MRHNA and CDR2 is SNTAGT. The V gene lost 6 bases and the J gene lost 7 bases, with 9 bases spanning the gap. The length of the CDR3 is 11 residues. Here the CDR3 reads CASSRGGGYTF. DNA of the CDR3: TGTGCCAGCAGCAGGGGCGGTGGCTACACCTTC.

This clone is a singleton in its sample. This chain links TRBV11-2 with TRBJ1-2; TRBD1 agrees at 7 bases. The germline V gene encodes CDR1 SGHAT and CDR2 FQNNGV. The CDR3 runs to 15 residues. Trimming cost V 1 base and J 4 bases; bases outside gene matches: 6. This CDR3 is CASSLGNRGPYGYTF. For the CDR3, the DNA is TGTGCCAGCAGCTTAGGTAACAGGGGACCCTATGGCTACACCTTC.

CDR3 nucleotide sequence: TGTGCCAGTAGCATGCTGATTGGGACAGGGGCCTACGAGCAGTACTTC. It specifies CASSMLIGTGAYEQYF. V and J are TRBV19 and TRBJ2-7; 10 bases match TRBD1. The CDR3 consists of 16 residues. Trimming cost V 6 bases and J 2 bases; bases outside gene matches: 10. CDR1 and CDR2 (germline): LNHDA, SQIVND (reference sequence).

The V call is TRBV7-3, the J call TRBJ2-2, with D maybe TRBD1 (6 bases). CDR1 and CDR2 from the germline V gene are SGHTA and FQGTGA. This CDR3 has 16 residues. Trimming took 2 bases from V and 0 from J, leaving 10 bases between them. The CDR3 loop reads CASSLQGTSNTGELFF. For the CDR3, the DNA is TGTGCCAGCAGCTTACAGGGGACGTCGAACACCGGGGAGCTGTTTTTT.

The rearrangement links TRBV4-3 to TRBJ2-1; 10 bases map to TRBD2. J was trimmed by 11 bases and V by 0 bases; bases with no gene match: 16. The CDR3 covers 18 residues. From germline, CDR1 is LGHNA and CDR2 YSLEER. CDR3 amino acids: CASSQDTGRLAGENKQFF. CDR3 nucleotides: TGCGCCAGCAGCCAAGATACAGGGCGGCTAGCGGGGGAGAACAAGCAGTTCTTC.